This T cell receptor (beta chain) came from a study of beta chain features in type 1 diabetes. This clone was counted many times. Its target is unknown. The germline V gene encodes CDR1 SQVTM and CDR2 ANQGSEA. Trimming stripped 2 bases from V and 0 bases from J, with 13 bases between. CDR3 length equals 15 residues. General study results and limits: More deletions and fewer insertions at VDJ junctions were seen in type 1 diabetes patients.

Every bit of the isolated RNA underwent reverse transcription, so sequencing read expressed TCRB transcripts. TCRdb's copy holds only in-frame clones and misses some; the assay was immunoSEQ multiplex PCR. Here the sample spans fewer than 350,000 clones, 7.5% to 9.5% being singletons. The sequence came from a woman aged 18 to 35 in good health. Input material: central memory CD4+ T cells from blood. This chain uses TRBV29-1 with TRBJ1-1; D not resolved. The CDR3 DNA is TGCAGCGTTGAACGGAGGCGAGGGATGAACACTGAAGCTTTCTTT. As protein: CSVERRRGMNTEAFF.